The T cell receptor beta chain under discussion was sequenced for a study of cytomegalovirus exposure and HLA in healthy donors. In this sample, this clone turned up a few times. Primers for the PCR totalled 60 Vbeta and 13 Jbeta. Clones were read by immunoSEQ multiplex PCR, and TCRdb kept only the in-frame ones, dropping some. The sample consists of around 120,000 clones, approximately 15% of them appearing once. The sequencing input was PBMCs. This TCR was sampled from a young woman in good health and CMV-seronegative.

The CDR3 is CASSTIGQGNTDTQYF. DNA for the CDR3: TGTGCCAGCAGCACTATCGGGCAGGGGAACACAGATACGCAGTATTTT. The chain is built from TRBV9 and TRBJ2-3; tentative D call: TRBD1 (6 bases). CDR1 and CDR2 from the germline V gene are SGDLS and YYNGEE. This CDR3 is 16 amino acids long. The germline V and J ends were trimmed by 4 bases and 2 bases, with 17 bases remaining between them.